This TCR beta chain emerged from a study of T cells after yellow fever vaccination (dated by TCRdb to 2018 to 2020). Study-wide context: The SMART-Seq v4 Ultra Low Input RNA kit was used to prepare libraries from fractions with low cell numbers. The cohort comprised two healthy male donors, one aged 18 to 29 and one aged 30 to 40 years. To follow T-cell clones before and after primary and booster YFV17D yellow fever vaccination, bulk TCR alpha and beta repertoires were sequenced over time. Blood was collected at multiple timepoints before and after primary and secondary immunization, and bulk PBMC replicates and cell subsets were isolated.

The full study reports these points: FACS-sorted repertoires could contain abundant contaminating clonotypes from the bulk population, so computational filtering was required. Because the study included only a couple of donors, the extent to which the findings can be generalized is limited. A small share of clonotypes occurred in both CD4 and CD8 compartments, likely arising from convergent recombination. The secondary T-cell response was found to be weaker but faster than the primary response, with a peak reached on day 5 rather than on day 15. After the booster, most clones that had expanded after primary vaccination were detected again (about 95% of CD4 and 70% to 90% of CD8), suggesting broad maintenance of memory.

Synthesis of TCR cDNA relied on 5'RACE template switching, a step that introduced a universal primer site along with unique molecular identifiers. Priming of cDNA synthesis was performed from both the TCR alpha and TCR beta constant segments. Libraries were amplified in two PCR steps, with sample barcodes and sequencing adapters added in the second step. Sequencing of libraries was performed on Illumina HiSeq 2500 (2x100 bp) or NovaSeq (2x150 bp). The paper's processing steps were these. MIGEC was used to demultiplex reads and collapse the reads into UMI consensus sequences, and MiXCR was used for V(D)J alignment. Vaccine-responding clonotypes were defined with edgeR using replicate PBMC samples, requiring FDR below 0.01 and a log2 fold change above 5 up to day 15. CD4 or CD8 identity was assigned to each bulk clonotype according to whether the clonotype was present at higher abundance in the sequenced CD4 repertoire or the sequenced CD8 repertoire. The public reads were reprocessed in TCRdb via fastp at Q25 and MiXCR, keeping in-frame beta chains. Rows merge per CDR3 protein into single entries with the most common DNA and genes. The V and J calls and clone size come from TCRdb's table, not from the authors' own analysis. Within this sample are 200,000 to 300,000 distinct CDR3 sequences, with more than 6.5% of them counted one time only. The ten largest clones take up approximately 1.1% of the sample.

The treatment or condition label, as the study defines it: live attenuated yellow fever vaccine strain. A standard Ficoll-Paque protocol was used to isolate PBMCs from peripheral blood. Dynabeads CD4 and CD8 positive selection kits were used to isolate the CD4 and CD8 T-cell fractions. RNA was extracted with TriZol from bulk PBMCs, CD4 and CD8 fractions, and dextramer-positive and dextramer-negative fractions. This clonotype was seen ten or more times. Its antigen remains undetermined. Per-nucleotide qualities are absent, and no much larger clonotype sits a single base away. Deletion took 5 bases off V and 0 bases off J, with a span of 17 bases between the germline ends. The CDR3 starts with the cysteine, ends with the phenylalanine, and has 17 residues. The only DNA kept is the CDR3, 51 bases in frame from the first base. Based on the germline V gene, the CDR1 and CDR2 sequences are WSHSY and SAAADI.

The source was CD4+ T cells sorted from PBMCs, collected on the day of the yellow fever booster vaccination. The clonotype originates from a young man who received the YFV17D yellow fever vaccine. The chain employs TRBV10-2 and TRBJ1-5; TRBD1 is a weak D gene call, 6 bases matching. The sequence in DNA is TGCGCCAGCAGTCCTCCAGGGGTGAAAGATAGCAATCAGCCCCAGCATTTT. This is translated as CASSPPGVKDSNQPQHF.